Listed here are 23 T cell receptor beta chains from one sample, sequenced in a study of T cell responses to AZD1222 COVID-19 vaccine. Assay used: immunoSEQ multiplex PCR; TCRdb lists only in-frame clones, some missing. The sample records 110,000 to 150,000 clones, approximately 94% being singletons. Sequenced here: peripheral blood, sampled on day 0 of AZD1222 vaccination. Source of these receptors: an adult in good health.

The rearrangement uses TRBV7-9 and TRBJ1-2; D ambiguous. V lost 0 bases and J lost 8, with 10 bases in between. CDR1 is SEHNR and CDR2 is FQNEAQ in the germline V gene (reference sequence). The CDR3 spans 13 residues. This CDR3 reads CASSLALLGGYTF. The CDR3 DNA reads TGTGCCAGCAGCTTAGCGCTCCTGGGGGGCTACACCTTC.

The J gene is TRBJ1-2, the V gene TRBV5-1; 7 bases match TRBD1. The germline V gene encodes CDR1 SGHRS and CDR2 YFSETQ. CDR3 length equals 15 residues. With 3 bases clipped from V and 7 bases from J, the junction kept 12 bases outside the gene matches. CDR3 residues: CASSSRQGSRGGYTF. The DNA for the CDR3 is TGCGCCAGCAGCTCGAGACAGGGTTCGAGGGGTGGCTACACCTTC.

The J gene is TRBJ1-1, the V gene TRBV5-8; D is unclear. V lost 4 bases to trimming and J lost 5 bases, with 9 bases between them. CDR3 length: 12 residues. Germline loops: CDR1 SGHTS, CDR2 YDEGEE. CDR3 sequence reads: CASSAAKTEAFF. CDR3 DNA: TGTGCCAGCAGCGCCGCCAAGACTGAAGCTTTCTTT.

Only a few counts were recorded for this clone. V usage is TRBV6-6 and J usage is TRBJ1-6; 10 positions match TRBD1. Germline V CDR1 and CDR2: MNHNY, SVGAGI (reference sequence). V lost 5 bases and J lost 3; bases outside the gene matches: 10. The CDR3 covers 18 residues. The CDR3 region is CASSREGTGVVYNSPLHF. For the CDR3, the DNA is TGTGCCAGCAGTCGAGAAGGGACAGGGGTAGTCTATAATTCACCCCTCCACTTT.

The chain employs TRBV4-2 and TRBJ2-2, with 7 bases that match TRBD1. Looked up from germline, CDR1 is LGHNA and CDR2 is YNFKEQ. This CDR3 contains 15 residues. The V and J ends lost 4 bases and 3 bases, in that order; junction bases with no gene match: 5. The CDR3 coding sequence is TGTGCCAGCAGCCGCGAAACAGGGGACACCGGGGAGCTGTTTTTT. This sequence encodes CASSRETGDTGELFF.

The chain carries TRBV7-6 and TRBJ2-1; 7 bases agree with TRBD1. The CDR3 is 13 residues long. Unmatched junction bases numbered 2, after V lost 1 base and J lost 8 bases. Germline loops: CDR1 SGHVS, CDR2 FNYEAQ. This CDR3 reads CASSLDRGYEQFF. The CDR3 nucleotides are TGTGCCAGCAGCTTAGACAGGGGCTATGAGCAGTTCTTC.

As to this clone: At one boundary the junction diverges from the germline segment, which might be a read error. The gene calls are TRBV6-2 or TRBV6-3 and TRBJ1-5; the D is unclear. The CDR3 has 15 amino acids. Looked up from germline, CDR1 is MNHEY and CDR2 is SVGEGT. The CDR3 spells CASCYSPDWGQPQHF. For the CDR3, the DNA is TGTGCCAGCTGTTACTCCCCCGACTGGGGTCAGCCCCAGCATTTT.

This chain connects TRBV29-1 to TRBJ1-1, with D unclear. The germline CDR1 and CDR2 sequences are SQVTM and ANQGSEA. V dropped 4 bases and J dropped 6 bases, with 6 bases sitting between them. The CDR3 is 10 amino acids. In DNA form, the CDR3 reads TGCAGCGTTGGGGCGGCTGAAGCTTTCTTT. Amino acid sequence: CSVGAAEAFF.

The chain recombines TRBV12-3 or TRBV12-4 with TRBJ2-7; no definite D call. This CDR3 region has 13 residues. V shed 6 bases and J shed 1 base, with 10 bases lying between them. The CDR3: CASRGTQSYEQYF. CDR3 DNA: TGTGCCAGCAGGGGTACCCAGTCCTACGAGCAGTACTTC.

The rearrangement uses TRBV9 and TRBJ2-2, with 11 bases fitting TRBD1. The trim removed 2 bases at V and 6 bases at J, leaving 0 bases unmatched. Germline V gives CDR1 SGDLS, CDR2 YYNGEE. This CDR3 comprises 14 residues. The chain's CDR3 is CASSVGQGAGELFF. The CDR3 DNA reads TGTGCCAGCAGCGTGGGACAGGGGGCCGGGGAGCTGTTTTTT. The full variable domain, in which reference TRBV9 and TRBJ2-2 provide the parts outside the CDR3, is DSGVTQTPKHLITATGQRVTLRCSPRSGDLSVYWYQQSLDQGLQFLIQYYNGEERAKGNILERFSAQQFPDLHSELNLSSLELGDSALYFCASSVGQGAGELFFGEGSRLTVL.

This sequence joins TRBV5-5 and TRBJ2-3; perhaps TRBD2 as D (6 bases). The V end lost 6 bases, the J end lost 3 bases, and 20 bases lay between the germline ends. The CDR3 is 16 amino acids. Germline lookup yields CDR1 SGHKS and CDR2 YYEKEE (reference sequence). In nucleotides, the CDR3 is TGTGCCAGCACGAGGGAGGACTTTCTATTGACAGATACGCAGTATTTT. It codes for CASTREDFLLTDTQYF.

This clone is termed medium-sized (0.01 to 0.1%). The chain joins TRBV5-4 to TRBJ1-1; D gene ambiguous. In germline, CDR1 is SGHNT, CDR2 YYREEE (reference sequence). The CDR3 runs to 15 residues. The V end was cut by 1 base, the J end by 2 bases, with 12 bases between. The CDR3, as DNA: TGTGCCAGCAGCTTGTTTACAGACCTTAACACTGAAGCTTTCTTT. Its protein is CASSLFTDLNTEAFF.

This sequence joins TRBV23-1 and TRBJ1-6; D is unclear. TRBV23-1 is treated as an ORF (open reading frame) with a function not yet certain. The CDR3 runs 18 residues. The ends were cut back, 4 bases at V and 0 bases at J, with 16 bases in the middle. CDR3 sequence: CASSPLRRLSSYNSPLHF. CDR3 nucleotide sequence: TGCGCCAGCAGTCCCCTGCGGCGCCTCAGCTCCTATAATTCACCCCTCCACTTT.

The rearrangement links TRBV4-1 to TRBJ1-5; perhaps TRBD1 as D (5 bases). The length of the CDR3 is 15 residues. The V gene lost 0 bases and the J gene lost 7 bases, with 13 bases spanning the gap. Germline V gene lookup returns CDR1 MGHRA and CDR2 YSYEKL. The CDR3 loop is CASSQDRDEQQPQHF. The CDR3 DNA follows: TGCGCCAGCAGCCAAGACCGGGACGAACAACAGCCCCAGCATTTT.

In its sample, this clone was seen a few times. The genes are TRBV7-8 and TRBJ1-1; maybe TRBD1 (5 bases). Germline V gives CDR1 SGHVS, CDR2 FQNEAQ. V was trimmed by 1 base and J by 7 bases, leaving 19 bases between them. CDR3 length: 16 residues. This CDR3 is CASSLGARVIAGEAFF. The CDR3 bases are TGTGCCAGCAGCTTAGGGGCCAGGGTAATTGCGGGTGAAGCTTTCTTT. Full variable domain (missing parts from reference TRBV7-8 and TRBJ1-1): GAGVSQSPRYKVAKRGQDVALRCDPISGHVSLFWYQQALGQGPEFLTYFQNEAQLDKSGLPSDRFFAERPEGSVSTLKIQRTQQEDSAVYLCASSLGARVIAGEAFFGQGTRLTVV.

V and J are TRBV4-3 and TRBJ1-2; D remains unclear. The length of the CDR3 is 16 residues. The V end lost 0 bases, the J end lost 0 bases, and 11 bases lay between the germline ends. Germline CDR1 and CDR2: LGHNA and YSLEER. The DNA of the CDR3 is TGCGCCAGCAGCCAAGATTGGGCGGGGACTAACTATGGCTACACCTTC. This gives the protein CASSQDWAGTNYGYTF.

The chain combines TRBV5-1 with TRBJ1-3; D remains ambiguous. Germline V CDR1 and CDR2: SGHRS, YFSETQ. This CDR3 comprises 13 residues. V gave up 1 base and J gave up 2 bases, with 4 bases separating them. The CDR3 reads CASSLIPGNTIYF. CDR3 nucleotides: TGCGCCAGCAGCTTGATACCTGGAAACACCATATATTTT.

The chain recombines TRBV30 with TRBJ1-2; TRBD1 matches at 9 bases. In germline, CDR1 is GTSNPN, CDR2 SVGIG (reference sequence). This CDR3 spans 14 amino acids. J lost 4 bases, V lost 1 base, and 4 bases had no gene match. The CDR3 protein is CAWSAGQGPYGYTF. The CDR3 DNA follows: TGTGCCTGGAGTGCCGGACAGGGGCCCTATGGCTACACCTTC.

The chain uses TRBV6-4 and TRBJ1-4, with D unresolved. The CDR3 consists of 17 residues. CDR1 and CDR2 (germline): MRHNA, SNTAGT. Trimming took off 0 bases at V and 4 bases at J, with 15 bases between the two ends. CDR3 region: CASSDSERVRYNEKLFF. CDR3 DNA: TGTGCCAGCAGTGACTCGGAAAGGGTTCGCTATAATGAAAAACTGTTTTTT.

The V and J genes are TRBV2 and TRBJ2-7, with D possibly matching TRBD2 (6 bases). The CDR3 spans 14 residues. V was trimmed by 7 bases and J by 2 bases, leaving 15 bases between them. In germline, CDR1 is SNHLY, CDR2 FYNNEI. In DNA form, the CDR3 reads TGTGCCAGCAATGGTTGGGAGGTGGCCTACGAGCAGTACTTC. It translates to CASNGWEVAYEQYF. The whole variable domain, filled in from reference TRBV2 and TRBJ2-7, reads EPEVTQTPSHQVTQMGQEVILRCVPISNHLYFYWYRQILGQKVEFLVSFYNNEISEKSEIFDDQFSVERPDGSNFTLKIRSTKLEDSAMYFCASNGWEVAYEQYFGPGTRLTVT.

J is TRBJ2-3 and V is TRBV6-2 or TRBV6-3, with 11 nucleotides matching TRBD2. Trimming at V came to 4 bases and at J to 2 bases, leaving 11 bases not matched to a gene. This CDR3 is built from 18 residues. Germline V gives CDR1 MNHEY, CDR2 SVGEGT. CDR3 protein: CASSSQPGLAELTDTQYF. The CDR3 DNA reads TGTGCCAGCAGTTCCCAACCGGGACTAGCGGAGCTCACAGATACGCAGTATTTT.

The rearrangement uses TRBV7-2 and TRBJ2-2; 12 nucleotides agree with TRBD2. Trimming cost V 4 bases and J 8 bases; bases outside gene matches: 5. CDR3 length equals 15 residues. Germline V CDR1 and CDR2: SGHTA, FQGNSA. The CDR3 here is CASSWTGTSGGELFF. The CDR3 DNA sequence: TGTGCCAGCAGCTGGACCGGGACTAGCGGGGGGGAGCTGTTTTTT.

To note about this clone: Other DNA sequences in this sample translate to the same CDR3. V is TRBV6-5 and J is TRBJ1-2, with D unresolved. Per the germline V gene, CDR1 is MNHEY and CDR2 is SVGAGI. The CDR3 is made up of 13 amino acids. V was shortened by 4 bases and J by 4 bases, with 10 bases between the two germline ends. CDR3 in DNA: TGTGCCAGCAGTTCTTATAGAGGCTATGGCTACACCTTC. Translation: CASSSYRGYGYTF.